This is a list of T cell receptor beta chains from one sample in a study of blood T cell repertoires in COVID-19. Data came from immunoSEQ multiplex PCR; TCRdb stores just in-frame clones and leaves some out. The sample lists about 180,000 clones, about 83% occurring once. Sequencing input: PBMCs or T cells enriched from blood (not recorded which). Source of these receptors: a woman younger than 45 who had recovered from COVID-19. The CDR3 runs from the conserved cysteine through the conserved F or W. D genes are given only for firm matches. A row's size may be missing; if present it is once, few, many or a size class.

size	V	D	J	DNA	CDR3
-	TRBV10-3	TRBD2	TRBJ2-1	TGTGCCATCAGTGCCGGGACTAGGATTAACAATGAGCAGTTCTTC	CAISAGTRINNEQFF
-	TRBV29-1	-	TRBJ1-5	TGCAGCGTTGAAGAAGGTAGTCACAGGGCGGTTAGGGAGCCCCAGCATTTT	CSVEEGSHRAVREPQHF
-	TRBV9	-	TRBJ2-3	TGTGCCAGCAGCGTAGCTGGCTCTAGCACAGATACGCAGTATTTT	CASSVAGSSTDTQYF
-	TRBV29-1	TRBD1	TRBJ2-7	TGCAGCGTTGAAGGGCAACAGGGGGACAACGAGCAGTACTTC	CSVEGQQGDNEQYF
-	TRBV6-5	TRBD1	TRBJ2-7	TGTGCCAGCAGCGGGACAGGGGGCTACGAGCAGTACTTC	CASSGTGGYEQYF
-	TRBV2	-	TRBJ1-2	TGTGCCAGCAGTGAATTGGGGGGGAACTATGGCTACACCTTC	CASSELGGNYGYTF
medium-sized	TRBV19	-	TRBJ1-2	TGTGCCAGTAGTATAGGAAGACAGAGCGGCTACACCTTC	CASSIGRQSGYTF
-	TRBV11-2	-	TRBJ2-7	TGTGCCAGCAGCTTAGCGGGAGACGACTACGAGCAGTACTTC	CASSLAGDDYEQYF
-	TRBV2	-	TRBJ1-2	TGTGCCAGCAGTGTATCTAACTATGGCTACACCTTC	CASSVSNYGYTF
-	TRBV5-1	-	TRBJ1-1	TGCGCCAGCAGCTCTCCGGTGTTGGGCAGAGAGAACACTGAAGCTTTCTTT	CASSSPVLGRENTEAFF
-	TRBV7-8	TRBD2	TRBJ2-1	TGTGCCAGCAGCTTAGCGAGCCTCACTAGCGACCGTCACAATGAGCAGTTCTTC	CASSLASLTSDRHNEQFF
-	TRBV28	TRBD2	TRBJ2-1	TGTGCCAGCACCCCGACTAGCGGGACTATAGGGGAGAGCTCCTACAATGAGCAGTTCTTC	CASTPTSGTIGESSYNEQFF
-	TRBV19	-	TRBJ2-4	TGTGCCAGTAGTATAAAGGACTCCTGGGCCAAAAACATTCAGTACTTC	CASSIKDSWAKNIQYF
-	TRBV2	TRBD2	TRBJ2-1	TGTGCCAGCAGTGGCGGGAGTATTTATGAGCAGTTCTTC	CASSGGSIYEQFF
-	TRBV4-1	-	TRBJ1-4	TGCGCCAGCAGCCACAGGGGCACTAATGAAAAACTGTTTTTT	CASSHRGTNEKLFF
-	TRBV11-2	-	TRBJ2-1	TGTGCCAGCAGCTTAGATGGACCCCAGGGTAAGTTCTTC	CASSLDGPQGKFF
once	TRBV10-3	TRBD1	TRBJ2-7	TGTGCCATCAGTGAGCAAGGACAGGCCTACGAGCAGTACTTC	CAISEQGQAYEQYF
-	TRBV2	-	TRBJ2-1	TGTGCCAGCACTCAGGGGCTCTCCTACAATGAGCAGTTCTTC	CASTQGLSYNEQFF
-	TRBV18	-	TRBJ2-7	TGTGCCAGCTCACCATCGTCTTACGAGCAGTACTTC	CASSPSSYEQYF
-	TRBV19	TRBD2	TRBJ2-1	TGTGCCAGTAGTATAGAACTGGGACTAGCGGCCTACAATGAGCAGTTCTTC	CASSIELGLAAYNEQFF
-	TRBV7-2	-	TRBJ1-2	TGTGCCAGCAGCTTTCCCAGGCAAGGTCGGGGCTACACCTTC	CASSFPRQGRGYTF
-	TRBV27	TRBD2	TRBJ2-1	TGTGCCAGCAGTTTATCGGCGGGAGGTACTCACAATGAGCAGTTCTTC	CASSLSAGGTHNEQFF
-	TRBV24-1	-	TRBJ2-2	TGTGCCACCACCACAAATTCGAACACCGGGGAGCTGTTTTTT	CATTTNSNTGELFF
-	TRBV5-6	-	TRBJ1-3	TGTGCCAGCAGCACACAACAGGATGCTGGAAACACCATATATTTT	CASSTQQDAGNTIYF
few	TRBV7-2	TRBD2	TRBJ2-1	TGTGCCAGCAGCTGGACTAGCGGGAGCTCCTACAATGAGCAGTTCTTC	CASSWTSGSSYNEQFF
-	TRBV2	-	TRBJ1-1	TGTGCCAGCAGGGGGGTAGTGCGGGGCCCGAACACTGAAGCTTTCTTT	CASRGVVRGPNTEAFF
-	TRBV19	TRBD1	TRBJ1-1	TGTGCCAGTAGTATAGACGGGGACAGGGGTTTTTCGAACACTGAAGCTTTCTTT	CASSIDGDRGFSNTEAFF
-	TRBV27	-	TRBJ2-7	TGTGCCAGCAGTACAAGACACCTTAAGAACGAGCAGTACTTC	CASSTRHLKNEQYF
-	TRBV28	TRBD2	TRBJ2-7	TGTGCCAGCAGTTTAGGCGGGGTTGGAGCGGGAGGTACCTACGAGCAGTACTTC	CASSLGGVGAGGTYEQYF
few	TRBV7-9	-	TRBJ2-2	TGTGCCAGCAGCTTAGCTCGCTCTACGAACACCGGGGAGCTGTTTTTT	CASSLARSTNTGELFF
-	TRBV5-1	-	TRBJ1-1	TGCGCCAGCAGCTTGGGGCAGGGCCTGGAAGCTTTCTTT	CASSLGQGLEAFF
-	TRBV7-9	-	TRBJ2-3	TGTGCCAGCAGCTTAGAGGGCGGGACGGGCACAGATACGCAGTATTTT	CASSLEGGTGTDTQYF
few	TRBV28	-	TRBJ1-5	TGTGCCAGCAGCAAGCCAGGGTCCGGTCAGCCCCAGCATTTT	CASSKPGSGQPQHF
-	TRBV7-3	TRBD1	TRBJ1-1	TGTGCCAGCAGTTCAACAGGGGGCGCGCGGGCTTTCTTT	CASSSTGGARAFF
-	TRBV28	-	TRBJ1-1	TGTGCCAGCAGTTTATACGCCGGAGGGAGGACTGAAGCTTTCTTT	CASSLYAGGRTEAFF
-	TRBV29-1	TRBD1	TRBJ2-7	TGCAGCGTTGAATTGCTACAGGGGGACGAGCAGTACTTC	CSVELLQGDEQYF
-	TRBV28	-	TRBJ2-7	TGTGCCAGCAGTTTAATGGGCGGGCGAGGAAACGAGCAGTACTTC	CASSLMGGRGNEQYF
-	TRBV3-1/TRBV3-2	TRBD1	TRBJ1-3	TGTGCCAGCAGCCAAGGGACAGGGGGCTCTGGAAACACCATATATTTT	CASSQGTGGSGNTIYF
-	TRBV27	TRBD1	TRBJ2-1	TGTGCCAGCAACACAGGGGACAACAATGAGCAGTTCTTC	CASNTGDNNEQFF
-	TRBV18	TRBD1	TRBJ2-1	TGTGCCAGCTCACTGGGGACAGGGACTTACAATGAGCAGTTCTTC	CASSLGTGTYNEQFF
-	TRBV9	-	TRBJ2-1	TGTGCCAGCAGCGTTGACTATCCCCTTGGCAATGAGCAGTTCTTC	CASSVDYPLGNEQFF
-	TRBV6-5	TRBD2	TRBJ2-7	TGTGCCAGCAGTTACTCGACTAGCGGGACCCCCGAGCAGTACTTC	CASSYSTSGTPEQYF
-	TRBV27	-	TRBJ2-5	TGTGCCAGCAGCCCCCCGGGGTTAGCGGAGACCCAGTACTTC	CASSPPGLAETQYF
-	TRBV11-2	TRBD1	TRBJ2-1	TGTGCCAGCAGCGGCAGGGGGCTTCGCGGCAATGAGCAGTTCTTC	CASSGRGLRGNEQFF
-	TRBV6-5	TRBD2	TRBJ2-3	TGTGCCAGCAATCGACCGGGACTATCATTGGATACGCAGTATTTT	CASNRPGLSLDTQYF
-	TRBV2	-	TRBJ2-2	TGTGCCAGCAGTGGGGACTTGAACACCGGGGAGCTGTTTTTT	CASSGDLNTGELFF
-	TRBV7-8	-	TRBJ1-3	TGTGCCAGCAGCTTATGGGCAGGGTCGAACTCTGGAAACACCATATATTTT	CASSLWAGSNSGNTIYF
-	TRBV18	-	TRBJ1-1	TGTGCCAGCTCACCACGATGGCAGGGCTATACTGAAGCTTTCTTT	CASSPRWQGYTEAFF
once	TRBV18	TRBD2	TRBJ2-3	TGTGCCAGCTCACCAGGGGGGACTAGCGGAAAAGGGACAGATACGCAGTATTTT	CASSPGGTSGKGTDTQYF
-	TRBV19	TRBD2	TRBJ2-3	TGTGCCAGTAGTATGAATAGCGGGACTACTAGCACAGATACGCAGTATTTT	CASSMNSGTTSTDTQYF
-	TRBV18	TRBD1	TRBJ1-5	TGTGCCAGCTCACCAACGATCTTGACAGGGGGCGTCAATCAGCCCCAGCATTTT	CASSPTILTGGVNQPQHF
once	TRBV11-3	-	TRBJ2-1	TGTGCCAGCAGCCTGACTAGGTCGGCACTACGTGAGCAGTTCTTC	CASSLTRSALREQFF
-	TRBV11-1	TRBD2	TRBJ2-7	TGTGCCAGCAGCTCACCGAGCGCTAGCGGAACCTACGAGCAGTACTTC	CASSSPSASGTYEQYF
-	TRBV19	-	TRBJ1-5	TGTGCCAGTAGTCAGGGGAATCAGCCCCAGCATTTT	CASSQGNQPQHF
few	TRBV3-1/TRBV3-2	-	TRBJ1-5	TGTGCCAGCAGCCAAGATGGAGGGAAGGGCAATCAGCCCCAGCATTTT	CASSQDGGKGNQPQHF
once	TRBV7-2	TRBD1	TRBJ2-2	TGTGCCAGCAGCTCGGGACAGGGTAACACCGGGGAGCTGTTTTTT	CASSSGQGNTGELFF
-	TRBV7-2	-	TRBJ2-1	TGTGCCAGCAGCTTAGAGTCCCAGCTGAGGTACAATGAGCAGTTCTTC	CASSLESQLRYNEQFF
few	TRBV10-3	-	TRBJ1-2	TGTGCCATCAGTGAACTTTTAGGTGAGGATGGCTACACCTTC	CAISELLGEDGYTF
once	TRBV5-6	-	TRBJ2-2	TGTGCCAGCAGCTCTTACACCGGGGAGCTGTTTTTT	CASSSYTGELFF